This T cell receptor beta chain appears in the sequencing data of a study of CXCR3-negative and CXCR3-positive naive CD8 T cells. Study conclusions and caveats: After cryopreservation, CXCR3 expression dropped partially; most assays used fresh PBMCs. The TRB CDR3s that CXCR3-positive naive cells carried were more hydrophobic than those of CXCR3-negative naive cells.

Details on this clonotype: The antigen remains unidentified.

Among CD8+ T cells, naive ones were CD45RO-CCR7+CD27+CD95-. Germline CDR1 reads SGHTA; CDR2 reads FQGNSA. The length of the CDR3 is 14 residues. The authors made the TRB cDNA libraries by 5' RACE using UMI labels. Each CDR3 protein gets one entry in TCRdb, which reprocessed the 5' RACE reads and gives no DNA. In total, the table holds nearly 90,000 distinct CDR3 sequences. The rearrangement joins TRBV7-2 to TRBJ2-5; checking the TCRdb D call of TRBD2 is not possible without DNA. The sample comprised naive CXCR3+ CD8+ T cells from blood. The subset: CD45RO-CCR7+CD27+CD95- naive CD8+ T cells expressing CXCR3 (TNR3+). The clonotype comes from a human donor in good health. Some clones in this sample may be carry-over from other donors' samples. The CDR3 reads CASTPGAGGETQYF.